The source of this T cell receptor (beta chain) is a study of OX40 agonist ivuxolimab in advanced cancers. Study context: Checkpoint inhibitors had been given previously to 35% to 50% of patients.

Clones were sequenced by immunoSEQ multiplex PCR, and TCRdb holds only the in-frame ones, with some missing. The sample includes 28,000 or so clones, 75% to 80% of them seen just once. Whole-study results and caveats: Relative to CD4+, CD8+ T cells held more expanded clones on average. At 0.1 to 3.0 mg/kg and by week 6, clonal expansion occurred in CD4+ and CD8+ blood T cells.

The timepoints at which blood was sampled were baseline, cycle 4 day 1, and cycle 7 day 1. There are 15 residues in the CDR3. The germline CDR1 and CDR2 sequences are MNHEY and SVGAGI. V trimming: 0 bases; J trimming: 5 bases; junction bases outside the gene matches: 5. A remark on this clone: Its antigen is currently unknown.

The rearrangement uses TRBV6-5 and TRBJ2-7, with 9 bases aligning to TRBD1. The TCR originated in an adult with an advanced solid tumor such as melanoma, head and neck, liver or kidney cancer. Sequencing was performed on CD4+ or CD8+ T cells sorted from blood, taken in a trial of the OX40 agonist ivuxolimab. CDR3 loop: CASSYSGTGSHEQYF. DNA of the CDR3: TGTGCCAGCAGTTACTCGGGGACAGGGAGCCACGAGCAGTACTTC.